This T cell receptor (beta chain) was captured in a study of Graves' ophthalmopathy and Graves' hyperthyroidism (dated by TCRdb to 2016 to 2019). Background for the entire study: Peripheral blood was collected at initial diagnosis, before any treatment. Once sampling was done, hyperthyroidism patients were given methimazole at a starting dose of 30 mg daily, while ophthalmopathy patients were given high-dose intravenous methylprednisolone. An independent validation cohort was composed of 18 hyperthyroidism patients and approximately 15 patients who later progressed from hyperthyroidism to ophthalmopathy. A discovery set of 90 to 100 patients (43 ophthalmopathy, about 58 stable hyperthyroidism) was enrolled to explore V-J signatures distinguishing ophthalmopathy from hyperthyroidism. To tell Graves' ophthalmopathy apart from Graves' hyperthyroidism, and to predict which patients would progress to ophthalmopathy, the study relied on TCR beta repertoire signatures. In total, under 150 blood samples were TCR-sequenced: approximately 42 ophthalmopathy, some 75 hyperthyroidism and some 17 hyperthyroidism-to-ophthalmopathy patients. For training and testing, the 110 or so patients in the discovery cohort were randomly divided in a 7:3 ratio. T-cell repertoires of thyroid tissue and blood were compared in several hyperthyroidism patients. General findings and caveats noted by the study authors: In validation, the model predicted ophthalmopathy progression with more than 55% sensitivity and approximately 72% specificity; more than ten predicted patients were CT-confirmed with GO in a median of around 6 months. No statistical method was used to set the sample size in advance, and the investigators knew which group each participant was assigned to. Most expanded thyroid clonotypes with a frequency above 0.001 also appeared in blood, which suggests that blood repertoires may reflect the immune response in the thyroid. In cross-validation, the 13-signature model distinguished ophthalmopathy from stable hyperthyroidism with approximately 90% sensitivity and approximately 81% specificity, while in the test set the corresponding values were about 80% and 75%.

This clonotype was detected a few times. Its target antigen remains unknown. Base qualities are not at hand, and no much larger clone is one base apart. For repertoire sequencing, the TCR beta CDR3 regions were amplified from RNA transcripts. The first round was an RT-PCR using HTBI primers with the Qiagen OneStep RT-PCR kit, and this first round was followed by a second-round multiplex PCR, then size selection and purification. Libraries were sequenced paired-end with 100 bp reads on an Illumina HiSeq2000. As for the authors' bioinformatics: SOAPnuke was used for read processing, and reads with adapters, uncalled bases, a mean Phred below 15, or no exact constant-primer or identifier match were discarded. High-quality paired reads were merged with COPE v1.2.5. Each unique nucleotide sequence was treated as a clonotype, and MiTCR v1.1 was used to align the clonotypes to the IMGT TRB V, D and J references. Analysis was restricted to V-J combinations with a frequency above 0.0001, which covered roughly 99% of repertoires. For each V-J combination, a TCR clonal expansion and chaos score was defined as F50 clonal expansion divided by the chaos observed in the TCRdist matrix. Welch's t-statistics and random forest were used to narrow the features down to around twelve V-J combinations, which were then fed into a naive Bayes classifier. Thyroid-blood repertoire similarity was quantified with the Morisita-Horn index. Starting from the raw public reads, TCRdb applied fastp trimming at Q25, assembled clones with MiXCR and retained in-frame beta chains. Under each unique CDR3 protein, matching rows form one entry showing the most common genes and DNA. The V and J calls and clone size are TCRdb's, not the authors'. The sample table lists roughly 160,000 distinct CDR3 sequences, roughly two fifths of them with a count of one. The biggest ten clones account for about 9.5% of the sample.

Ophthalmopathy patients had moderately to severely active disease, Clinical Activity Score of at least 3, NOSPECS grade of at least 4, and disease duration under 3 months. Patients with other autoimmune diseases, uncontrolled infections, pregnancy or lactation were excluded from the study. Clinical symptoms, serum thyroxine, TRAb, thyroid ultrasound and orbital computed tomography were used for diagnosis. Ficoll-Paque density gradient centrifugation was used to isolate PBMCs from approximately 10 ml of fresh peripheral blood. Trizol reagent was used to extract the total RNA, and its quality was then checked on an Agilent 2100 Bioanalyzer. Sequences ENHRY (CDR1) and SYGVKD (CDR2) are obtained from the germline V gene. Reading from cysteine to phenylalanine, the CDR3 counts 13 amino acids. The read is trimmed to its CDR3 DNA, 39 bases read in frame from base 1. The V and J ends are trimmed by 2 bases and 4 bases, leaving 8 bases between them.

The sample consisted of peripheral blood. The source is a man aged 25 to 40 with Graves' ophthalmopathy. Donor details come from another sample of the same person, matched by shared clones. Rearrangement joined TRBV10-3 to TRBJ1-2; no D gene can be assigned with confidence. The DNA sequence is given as TGTGCCATCAGTGAGGCAGTGATCTATGGCTACACCTTC. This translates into CAISEAVIYGYTF.